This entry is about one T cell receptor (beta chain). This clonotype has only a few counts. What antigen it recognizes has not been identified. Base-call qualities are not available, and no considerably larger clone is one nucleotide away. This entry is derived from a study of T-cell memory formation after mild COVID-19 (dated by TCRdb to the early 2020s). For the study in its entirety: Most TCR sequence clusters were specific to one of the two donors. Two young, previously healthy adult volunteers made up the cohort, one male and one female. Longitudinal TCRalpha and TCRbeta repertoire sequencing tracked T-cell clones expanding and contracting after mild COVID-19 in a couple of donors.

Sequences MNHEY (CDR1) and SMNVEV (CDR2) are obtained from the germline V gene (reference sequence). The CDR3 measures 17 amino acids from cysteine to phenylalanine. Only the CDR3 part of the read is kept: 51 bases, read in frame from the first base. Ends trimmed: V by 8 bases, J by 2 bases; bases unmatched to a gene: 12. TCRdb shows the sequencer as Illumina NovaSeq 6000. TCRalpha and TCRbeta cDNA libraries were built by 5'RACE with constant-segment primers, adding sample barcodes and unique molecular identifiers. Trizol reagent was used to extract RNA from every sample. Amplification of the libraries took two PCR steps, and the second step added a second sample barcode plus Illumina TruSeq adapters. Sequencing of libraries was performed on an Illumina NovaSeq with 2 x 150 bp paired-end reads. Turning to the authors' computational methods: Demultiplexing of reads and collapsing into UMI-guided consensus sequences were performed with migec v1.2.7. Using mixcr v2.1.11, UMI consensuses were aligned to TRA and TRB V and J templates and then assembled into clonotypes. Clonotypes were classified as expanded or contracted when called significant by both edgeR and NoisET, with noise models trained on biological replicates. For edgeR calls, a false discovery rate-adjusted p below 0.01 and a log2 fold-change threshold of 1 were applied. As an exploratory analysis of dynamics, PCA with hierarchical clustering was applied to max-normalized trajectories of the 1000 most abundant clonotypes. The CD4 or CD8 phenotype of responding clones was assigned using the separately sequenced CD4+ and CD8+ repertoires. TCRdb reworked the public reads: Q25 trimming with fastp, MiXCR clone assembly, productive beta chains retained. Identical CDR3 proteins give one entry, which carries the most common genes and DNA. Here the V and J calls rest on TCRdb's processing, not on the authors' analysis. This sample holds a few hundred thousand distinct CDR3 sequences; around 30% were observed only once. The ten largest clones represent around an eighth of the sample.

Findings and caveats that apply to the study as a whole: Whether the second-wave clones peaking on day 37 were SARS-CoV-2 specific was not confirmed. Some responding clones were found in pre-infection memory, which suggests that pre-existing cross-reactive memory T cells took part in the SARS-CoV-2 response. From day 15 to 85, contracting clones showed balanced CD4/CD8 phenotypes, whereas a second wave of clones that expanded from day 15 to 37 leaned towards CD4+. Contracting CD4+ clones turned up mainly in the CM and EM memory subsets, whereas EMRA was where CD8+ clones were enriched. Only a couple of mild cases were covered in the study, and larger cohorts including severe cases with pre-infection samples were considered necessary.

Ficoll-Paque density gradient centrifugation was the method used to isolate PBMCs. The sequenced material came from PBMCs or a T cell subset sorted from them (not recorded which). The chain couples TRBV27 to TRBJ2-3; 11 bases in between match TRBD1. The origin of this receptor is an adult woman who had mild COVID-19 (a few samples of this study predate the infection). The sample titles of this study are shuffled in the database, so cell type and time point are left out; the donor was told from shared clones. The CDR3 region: CASRLLRTGGFTDTQYF. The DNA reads TGTGCCAGCCGACTCCTCCGGACAGGGGGCTTCACAGATACGCAGTATTTT.